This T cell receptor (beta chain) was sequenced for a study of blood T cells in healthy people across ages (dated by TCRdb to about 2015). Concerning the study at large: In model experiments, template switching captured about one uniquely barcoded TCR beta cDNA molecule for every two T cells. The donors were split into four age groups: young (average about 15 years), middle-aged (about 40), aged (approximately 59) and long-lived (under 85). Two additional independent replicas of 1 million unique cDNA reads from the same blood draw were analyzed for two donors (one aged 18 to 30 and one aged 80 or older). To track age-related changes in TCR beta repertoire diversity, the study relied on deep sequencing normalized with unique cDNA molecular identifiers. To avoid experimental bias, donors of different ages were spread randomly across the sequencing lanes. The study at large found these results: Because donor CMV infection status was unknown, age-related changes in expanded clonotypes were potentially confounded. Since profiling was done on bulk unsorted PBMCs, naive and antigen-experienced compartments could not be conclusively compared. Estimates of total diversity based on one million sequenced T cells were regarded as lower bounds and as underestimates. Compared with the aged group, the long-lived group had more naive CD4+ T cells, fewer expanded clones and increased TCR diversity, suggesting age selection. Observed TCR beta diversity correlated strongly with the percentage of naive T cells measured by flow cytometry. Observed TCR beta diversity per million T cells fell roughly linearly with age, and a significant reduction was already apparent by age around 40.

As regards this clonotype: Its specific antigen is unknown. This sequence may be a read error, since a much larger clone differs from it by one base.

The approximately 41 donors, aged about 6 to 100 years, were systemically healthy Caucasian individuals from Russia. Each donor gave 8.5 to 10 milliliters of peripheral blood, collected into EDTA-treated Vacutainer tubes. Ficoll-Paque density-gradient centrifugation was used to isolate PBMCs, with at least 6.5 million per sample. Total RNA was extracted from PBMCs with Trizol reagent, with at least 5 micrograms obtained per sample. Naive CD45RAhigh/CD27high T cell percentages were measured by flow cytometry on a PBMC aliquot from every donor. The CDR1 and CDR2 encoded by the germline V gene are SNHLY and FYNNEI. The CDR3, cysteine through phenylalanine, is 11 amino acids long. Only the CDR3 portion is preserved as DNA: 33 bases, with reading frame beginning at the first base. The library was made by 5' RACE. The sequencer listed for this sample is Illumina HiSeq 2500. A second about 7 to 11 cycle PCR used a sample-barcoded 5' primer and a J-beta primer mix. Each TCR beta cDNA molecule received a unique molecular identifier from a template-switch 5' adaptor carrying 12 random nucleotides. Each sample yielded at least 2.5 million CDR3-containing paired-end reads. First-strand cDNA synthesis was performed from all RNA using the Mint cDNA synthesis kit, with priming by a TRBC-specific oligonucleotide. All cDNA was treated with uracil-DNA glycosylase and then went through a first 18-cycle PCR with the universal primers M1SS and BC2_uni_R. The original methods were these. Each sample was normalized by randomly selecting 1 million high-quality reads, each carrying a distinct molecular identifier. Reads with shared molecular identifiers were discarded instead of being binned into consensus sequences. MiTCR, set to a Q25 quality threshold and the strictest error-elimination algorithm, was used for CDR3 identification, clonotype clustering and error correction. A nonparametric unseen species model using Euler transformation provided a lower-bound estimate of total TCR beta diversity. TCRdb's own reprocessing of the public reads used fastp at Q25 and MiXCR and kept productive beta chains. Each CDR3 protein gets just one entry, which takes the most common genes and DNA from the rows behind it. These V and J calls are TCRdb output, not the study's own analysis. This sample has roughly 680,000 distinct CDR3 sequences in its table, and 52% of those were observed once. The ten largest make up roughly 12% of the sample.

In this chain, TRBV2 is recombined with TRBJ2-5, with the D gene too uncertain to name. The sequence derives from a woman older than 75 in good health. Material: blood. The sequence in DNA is TGTGCCAGCAGTGCATTAGAGGCCCAGTACTTC. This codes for CASSALEAQYF.